A single sample is the source of the 23 T cell receptor beta chains below, sequenced in a study of molecular identifiers for immune sequencing clone quantification. A single record per CDR3 protein comes from TCRdb applying MiXCR to the PCR reads. The repertoire holds about 320,000 distinct CDR3 sequences, with about 20% as singletons. Specimen: naive CD8+ T cells from blood, with Jurkat cell RNA spiked in. Subset in this sample: FACS-sorted CD8+CD4-CCR7+CD45RA+ naive T cells. All receptors come from a human donor in good health. Some libraries in this study had Jurkat cell RNA spiked in.

In its sample, this clonotype was seen a few times. This sequence joins TRBV29-1 and TRBJ1-1; perhaps TRBD1 as D (6 bases). V lost 7 bases to trimming and J lost 1 base, with 13 bases between them. Germline CDR1 and CDR2: SQVTM and ANQGSEA. The CDR3 runs to 13 residues. CDR3 in DNA: TGCAGCGCACGGGACATGAGGAACACTGAAGCTTTCTTT. Encoded protein: CSARDMRNTEAFF.

Worth noting for this clonotype: The CDR3 does not end in the conserved phenylalanine or tryptophan, so this is likely a read error. The chain joins TRBV12-3 or TRBV12-4 to TRBJ2-3; 7 nucleotides line up with TRBD2. The CDR3 extends over 14 amino acids. Trimming at V came to 6 bases and at J to 5 bases, leaving 8 bases not matched to a gene. As DNA, the CDR3 is TGTGCCAGCAGCCCGGGACTACTCCGAGATACGCAGTATTCT. This encodes CASSPGLLRDTQYS.

This clonotype has just a few counts. The V gene is TRBV4-3, the J gene TRBJ2-3, with 8 positions matching TRBD2. The CDR3 runs to 17 residues. CDR1 is LGHNA, CDR2 YSLEER, per germline. Trimming at V came to 0 bases and at J to 6 bases, leaving 11 bases not matched to a gene. The CDR3 nucleotides are TGCGCCAGCAGCCAAGAATTCGCAGCGGGAGTTGTGGATACGCAGTATTTT. Its translation is CASSQEFAAGVVDTQYF.

This clonotype was picked up many times. V gene TRBV6-2 or TRBV6-3 combines with J gene TRBJ1-5, with D unclear. The V and J ends lost 4 bases and 3 bases respectively, with 13 bases between them. CDR3 length: 15 amino acids. Germline V CDR1 and CDR2: MNHEY, SVGEGT. CDR3 in DNA: TGTGCCAGCAGTTCTGAGGATAGTACCAATCAGCCCCAGCATTTT. Its translation: CASSSEDSTNQPQHF.

This clonotype was counted ten times or more. The chain has TRBV11-2 and TRBJ1-1; weak D call: TRBD1 (5 bases). The CDR3 totals 12 residues. Trimming cost V 6 bases and J 3 bases, with 8 bases left between them. Germline assignment: CDR1 SGHAT and CDR2 FQNNGV. CDR3 in DNA: TGTGCCAGCAGGCCGGGGGACACTGAAGCTTTCTTT. It yields the protein CASRPGDTEAFF. Based on the CDR3 plus reference TRBV11-2 and TRBJ1-1, the full variable domain is EAGVAQSPRYKIIEKRQSVAFWCNPISGHATLYWYQQILGQGPKLLIQFQNNGVVDDSQLPKDRFSAERLKGVDSTLKIQPAKLEDSAVYLCASRPGDTEAFFGQGTRLTVV.

On this clonotype itself: This may stem from a read error, because a much larger clone lies one nucleotide away. The chain recombines TRBV5-1 with TRBJ2-3, with 8 nucleotides matching TRBD2. This CDR3 spans 15 amino acids. The germline CDR1 and CDR2 sequences are SGHRS and YFSETQ. In DNA form, the CDR3 reads TGCGCCTGCAGCTTGGAAGCGGGGGGCACAGATACGCAGTATTTT. Protein: CACSLEAGGTDTQYF.

The V call is TRBV7-8, the J call TRBJ2-1; D uncertain. This CDR3 has 14 amino acids. Germline CDR1 and CDR2: SGHVS and FQNEAQ. The V end lost 1 base, the J end lost 1 base, and 5 bases lay between the germline ends. The chain's CDR3 is CASSLVGSYNEQFF. CDR3 nucleotides: TGTGCCAGCAGCTTAGTGGGGTCCTACAATGAGCAGTTCTTC. Complete variable domain (other parts from reference TRBV7-8 and TRBJ2-1): GAGVSQSPRYKVAKRGQDVALRCDPISGHVSLFWYQQALGQGPEFLTYFQNEAQLDKSGLPSDRFFAERPEGSVSTLKIQRTQQEDSAVYLCASSLVGSYNEQFFGPGTRLTVL.

Details on this clonotype: Just one base apart from a much larger clone, this may be a read error. The chain recombines TRBV11-2 with TRBJ2-5; maybe TRBD2 (6 bases). Germline CDR1 is SGHAT and CDR2 is FQNNGV. The CDR3 runs 18 residues. This chain's CDR3 is CASSLWPGNRDFQETLYF. In DNA form, the CDR3 reads TGTGCCAGCAGCTTATGGCCAGGGAACCGGGACTTTCAAGAGACCCTGTACTTC.

This clonotype was seen repeatedly, ten times or more. The gene calls are TRBV20-1 and TRBJ1-5; D possibly corresponds to TRBD1 (5 bases). The CDR3 totals 14 residues. Germline V lookup: CDR1 DFQATT, CDR2 SNEGSKA (reference sequence). V lost 3 bases to trimming and J lost 5 bases, with 14 bases between them. The DNA of the CDR3 is TGCAGTGCTAGCGTCAGGGATCAGGATCAGCCCCAGCATTTT. Its translation: CSASVRDQDQPQHF.

This clonotype was seen many times. This sequence joins TRBV13 and TRBJ2-4; 9 bases match TRBD1. Germline CDR1 is PRHDT and CDR2 is FYEKMQ (reference sequence). J lost 1 base, V lost 7 bases, and 11 bases had no gene match. This CDR3 has 17 residues. The chain's CDR3 is CASKGGGTGSAKNIQYF. CDR3 DNA sequence: TGTGCCAGCAAAGGGGGGGGGACAGGGTCGGCCAAAAACATTCAGTACTTC.

V gene TRBV27 combines with J gene TRBJ2-5, with 9 bases that match TRBD2. Looked up from germline, CDR1 is MNHEY and CDR2 is SMNVEV (reference sequence). The V gene end was trimmed by 6 bases and the J gene end by 13 bases; junction bases not matched to a gene: 9. The CDR3 is 12 amino acids. The CDR3: CASRSHGTSPYF. In DNA form, the CDR3 reads TGTGCCAGCAGAAGTCATGGGACTAGCCCGTACTTC.

This clonotype was seen a few times. V and J are TRBV7-6 and TRBJ2-7; D is possibly TRBD2 (6 bases). V lost 2 bases, J lost 0 bases, and 8 bases lay in between. CDR1 and CDR2 (germline): SGHVS, FNYEAQ. The CDR3 length is 14 residues. The CDR3 DNA reads TGTGCCAGCAGCTTATGGGGGGACTCCTACGAGCAGTACTTC. Its translation: CASSLWGDSYEQYF.

This clonotype showed up many times. V is TRBV20-1 and J is TRBJ2-7; weak D call: TRBD1 (5 bases). The CDR3 extends over 15 amino acids. CDR1 and CDR2 from the germline V gene are DFQATT and SNEGSKA (reference sequence). V lost 0 bases and J 3 bases, leaving 15 bases between the germline ends. CDR3 region: CSARDLGQGYYEQYF. CDR3 coding DNA: TGCAGTGCTAGAGATCTGGGGCAGGGTTACTACGAGCAGTACTTC.

This clonotype was counted a few times. The genes are TRBV20-1 and TRBJ2-7, with a tentative D call TRBD2 (6 bases). The V end was cut by 5 bases, the J end by 6 bases, with 17 bases between. The germline V gene has CDR1 DFQATT and CDR2 SNEGSKA (reference sequence). The CDR3 extends over 13 amino acids. The CDR3 region has the DNA TGCAGTGCTCGCCCGAGTTACGGGGGCGAGCAGTACTTC. This sequence encodes CSARPSYGGEQYF.

This clonotype was seen many times. V usage is TRBV5-6 and J usage is TRBJ1-5; D is perhaps TRBD1 (5 bases). The CDR3 runs to 14 residues. In germline, CDR1 is SGHDT, CDR2 YYEEEE. V was clipped by 4 bases and J by 5 bases, with 13 bases between them. For the CDR3, the DNA is TGTGCCAGCAGCAAAGGCCAGGGAGATCAGCCCCAGCATTTT. Translated: CASSKGQGDQPQHF.

A remark on this clonotype: It may be a read error: a sequence one base away is much more abundant. The gene calls are TRBV20-1 and TRBJ2-7; perhaps TRBD2 as D (6 bases). CDR1 is DFQATT and CDR2 is SNEGSKA in the germline V gene (reference sequence). CDR3 size: 13 residues. Written as DNA, the CDR3 is TGCAGTGCTAGGTGGGGGGTCTCCTACGGGCAGTACTTC. It yields the protein CSARWGVSYGQYF.

This clonotype was picked up one time. Since a much larger clone is just one base distant, this may be a read error. This chain links TRBV12-3 or TRBV12-4 with TRBJ1-1, with 8 bases fitting TRBD1. V lost 10 bases to trimming and J lost 0 bases; unmatched junction nucleotides: 7. CDR3 length: 14 residues. The CDR3 is CANTEDRVNTEAFF. CDR3 nucleotides: TGTGCCAACACCGAGGACAGGGTGAACACTGAAGCTTTCTTT.

This clonotype was counted only a few times. No conserved phenylalanine or tryptophan is present at the end of the CDR3, so a read error is the likely explanation. The rearrangement uses TRBV12-3 or TRBV12-4 and TRBJ1-1; TRBD1 might be the D (5 bases). Trimming left V 0 bases short and J 1 base short, with 6 bases between. The CDR3 is 14 amino acids. CDR3 DNA sequence: TGTGCCAGCAGTTTAGCCACAGGGAACACTGAAGCTTTCTTA. Amino acid sequence: CASSLATGNTEAFL.

V usage is TRBV10-3 and J usage is TRBJ2-3; 9 bases are shared with TRBD2. The V gene end was trimmed by 1 base and the J gene end by 5 bases; junction bases not matched to a gene: 1. Looked up from germline, CDR1 is ENHRY and CDR2 is SYGVKD. The CDR3 has 14 residues. The CDR3 reads CAISELAGVDTQYF. The CDR3 DNA sequence: TGTGCCATCAGTGAGTTAGCGGGAGTAGATACGCAGTATTTT.

As regards this clonotype: A single base separates this from a much larger clone, so it may be a read error. This rearrangement joins TRBV7-9 to TRBJ1-1; D gene uncertain. There are 15 residues in the CDR3. Germline-derived CDR1 and CDR2 are SEHNR and FQNEAQ (reference sequence). CDR3 nucleotides: TGTGCCAGCAGGTCCGGTTTGGGCTTGAACACTGGAGCTTTCTTT. Protein: CASRSGLGLNTGAFF. The entire variable domain, with the rest obtained from reference TRBV7-9 and TRBJ1-1, is as follows: DTGVSQNPRHKITKRGQNVTFRCDPISEHNRLYWYRQTLGQGPEFLTYFQNEAQLEKSRLLSDRFSAERPKGSFSTLEIQRTEQGDSAMYLCASRSGLGLNTGAFFGQGTRLTVV.

Comment on this clonotype: Given a much more abundant clone one base away, this may be a read error. The V gene is TRBV7-9, the J gene TRBJ2-5; TRBD2 is a possible D gene (6 bases). This CDR3 region has 15 residues. V lost 6 bases and J lost 2, with 16 bases in between. Looked up from germline, CDR1 is SEHNR and CDR2 is FQNEAQ (reference sequence). CDR3 coding DNA: TGTGCCAGCAGACCTAGCGCCGGCCTACAAGAGACCCAGTACTTC. As protein: CASRPSAGLQETQYF.

As regards this clonotype: A much bigger clone sits one base away, suggesting this may be a read error. The chain has TRBV14 and TRBJ2-7; D gene uncertain. CDR1 SGHDN and CDR2 FVKESK come from the germline V gene. The CDR3 runs to 12 residues. The CDR3 region is CASGQLGDEQYF. DNA of the CDR3: TGTGCCAGCGGCCAACTCGGCGACGAGCAGTACTTC.

This clonotype has a count of ten or more. The gene calls are TRBV24-1 and TRBJ2-3; 7 bases line up with TRBD1. V gave up 4 bases and J gave up 0 bases; unmatched junction bases: 6. Germline V gives CDR1 KGHDR, CDR2 SFDVKD. This CDR3 has 16 amino acids. The CDR3 spells CATSDARDSSTDTQYF. CDR3 in DNA: TGTGCCACCAGTGACGCAAGGGACAGTAGCACAGATACGCAGTATTTT.